Detailed here is one T cell receptor beta chain. Its matching antigen is unknown. This CDR3 contains 19 residues. Trimming cost V 8 bases and J 3 bases, with 28 bases left between them. Peptide-pool stimulation followed by sequencing identified expanded antigen-specific CD4+ clonotypes in the ViraFEST assay. Following a roughly eleven-day culture, CD4+ T cells were purified. All participants had two doses of either the BNT162b2 or mRNA-1273 vaccine. This sample is part of a study of vaccination effects on CD4 cells after COVID-19. Study context: Samples that were drawn after vaccination came a median of 72 days after the second dose.

Measured with immunoSEQ multiplex PCR; TCRdb has only the in-frame clones, and not every one. The table records 17,000 or so clones, approximately 70% of them present only once. Sequenced here: CD4+ T cells from PBMCs cultured with SARS-CoV-2 spike peptides, sampled after COVID-19 vaccination. This clonotype was sampled from a human donor who received a COVID-19 vaccine. This rearrangement joins TRBV6-7 to TRBJ2-2; a possible D gene is TRBD2 (5 bases). TRBV6-7 is an open reading frame, and its role is uncertain. CDR3 region: CASLFWRAALNKDTGELFF. Written as DNA, the CDR3 is TGTGCCAGCCTTTTCTGGCGGGCAGCGTTGAACAAGGACACCGGGGAGCTGTTTTTT.